This T cell receptor (beta chain) was documented in a study of beta chain features in type 1 diabetes. Study-level background: Cell yields, gender and age were similar in healthy donors and patients.

On this clone itself: Its matching antigen is unknown.

Of the isolated RNA, all was reverse transcribed, and so the sequenced material was expressed TCRB transcripts. Only in-frame clones appear in the TCRdb table, and some are missing; sequencing was by immunoSEQ multiplex PCR. The sample records under 550,000 clones, 11% being singletons. Study results and limitations: People with Type 1 diabetes carried modestly yet significantly shorter TCRB CDR3s in all four CD4+ subsets.

The germline V gene encodes CDR1 KGHSH and CDR2 LQKENI. The CDR3 runs to 12 residues. The J segment lost 9 bases and the V segment lost 3 bases, leaving 2 bases of the junction unmatched. In all sorted populations, purity surpassed 95%. This chain connects TRBV18 to TRBJ2-4; TRBD1 matches at 7 bases. The origin of this receptor is a young woman in good health. Sequencing input: naive CD4+ T cells from blood. CDR3 residues: CASSPGQSIQYF. In DNA, the CDR3 is TGTGCCAGCTCACCGGGACAGTCCATTCAGTACTTC.